The rows below give T cell receptor beta chains drawn from one sample of a study of cytomegalovirus exposure and HLA in healthy donors. Some clones are missing from TCRdb's copy, which holds only in-frame ones; the method was immunoSEQ multiplex PCR. The repertoire holds 210,000 or so clones, over 60% seen once, with 2.1% in the top ten. Source material: PBMCs. The receptors stem from a woman in her twenties or thirties in good health and CMV-seropositive. Each CDR3 is given with its conserved first and last residue. Fields, in order: D gene, J gene, V gene, clone size, CDR3 DNA, CDR3 protein. A D gene is named only where the DNA matches it firmly. Clone size appears in some rows only: once, few, many, or a class for an expanded clone.

>TRBD2|TRBJ2-7|TRBV28|-
TGTGCCAGCAGCCTGGGACTAGCGGTTTACGAGCAGTACTTC
CASSLGLAVYEQYF
>-|TRBJ2-6|TRBV9|-
TGTGCCAGCAGCGTATACGGGGCTGGGGCCAACGTCCTGACTTTC
CASSVYGAGANVLTF
>TRBD1|TRBJ1-2|TRBV7-2|-
TGTGCCAGCAGCTTTAGGGGACAGGGAAACTATGGCTACACCTTC
CASSFRGQGNYGYTF
>-|TRBJ1-2|TRBV11-2|once
TGTGCCAGCAGCTTAGAAAGGGCAGGGGCGCGTGGCTACACCTTC
CASSLERAGARGYTF
>-|TRBJ1-3|TRBV7-2|-
TGTGCCAGCAGCTGGAACAGGGCCGGAAACACCATATATTTT
CASSWNRAGNTIYF
>-|TRBJ1-5|TRBV29-1|-
TGCAGCGTTGAAGGGGGCAGGGGCAATCAGCCCCAGCATTTT
CSVEGGRGNQPQHF
>TRBD2|TRBJ2-7|TRBV6-6|-
TGTGCCAGCAGTGGACTAGCGGGGACCTACTACGAGCAGTACTTC
CASSGLAGTYYEQYF
>-|TRBJ2-7|TRBV11-1|-
TGTGCCAGCATCGAGGGGGTAAACTTCTACGAGCAGTACTTC
CASIEGVNFYEQYF
>-|TRBJ1-2|TRBV5-1|once
TGCGCCAGCAGGTTCTCGGGGTCCGGAGGCTACACCTTC
CASRFSGSGGYTF
>TRBD2|TRBJ2-1|TRBV30|-
TGTGCCTGGACATCCCTCCGACTAGCGGGGACGGAGCAGTTCTTC
CAWTSLRLAGTEQFF
>-|TRBJ1-1|TRBV4-3|-
TGCGCCAGCAGCCACGACACAGGGAACACTGAAGCTTTCTTT
CASSHDTGNTEAFF
>TRBD2|TRBJ2-1|TRBV4-3|few
TGCGCCAGCAGCCAGGTTCTTCCAGCGGGGGGGCTCCACAATGAGCAGTTCTTC
CASSQVLPAGGLHNEQFF
>TRBD1|TRBJ1-3|TRBV27|few
TGTGCCAGCAGTTTATCGTCGGCAGGGGGCTTTGGAAACACCATATATTTT
CASSLSSAGGFGNTIYF
>TRBD2|TRBJ2-3|TRBV5-1|-
TGCGCCAGCAGCTTCCGGGTAGCGGGGGGCCCTCTTGATACGCAGTATTTT
CASSFRVAGGPLDTQYF
>-|TRBJ2-7|TRBV5-1|-
TGCGCCAGCAGCTTGTACAGGACCCTCTGGTACTTC
CASSLYRTLWYF
>-|TRBJ2-7|TRBV6-6|once
TGTGCCAGCAGAGTACAGGGTGATATCTCCTACGAGCAGTACTTC
CASRVQGDISYEQYF
>TRBD2|TRBJ2-5|TRBV5-1|-
TGCGCCAGCAGCTTGGGACTAGCGATGGGGGAGACCCAGTACTTC
CASSLGLAMGETQYF
>-|TRBJ2-1|TRBV7-9|once
TGTGCCAGCAGTTTGACTAGTTCCGGTATAAATGAGCAGTTCTTC
CASSLTSSGINEQFF
>-|TRBJ2-2|TRBV5-4|-
TGTGCCAGCAAGCTTTCGTCGGGTCGTTACACCGGGGAGCTGTTTTTT
CASKLSSGRYTGELFF
>-|TRBJ1-1|TRBV19|-
TGTGCCAGTATTTTGAGCGCAGGGGATGTTCATACTGAAGCTTTCTTT
CASILSAGDVHTEAFF
>-|TRBJ2-1|TRBV20-1|few
TGCAGTGCTACAGGGATAGATGAGCAGTTCTTC
CSATGIDEQFF
>-|TRBJ2-2|TRBV18|-
TGTGCCAGCTCCGAGAACAGGGCGGTCACCGGGGAGCTGTTTTTT
CASSENRAVTGELFF
>TRBD1|TRBJ1-2|TRBV19|-
TGTGCCAGTAGTCTCCGGGACAGGGGGCGCTTCTATGGCTACACCTTC
CASSLRDRGRFYGYTF
>-|TRBJ1-2|TRBV18|few
TGTGCCAGCTCACCAGAACAGGGCTATGGCTACACCTTC
CASSPEQGYGYTF
>-|TRBJ1-2|TRBV30|-
TGTGCCTGGAGTGTACTACTTGTCAGCTACACCTTC
CAWSVLLVSYTF
>-|TRBJ2-7|TRBV10-3|-
TGTGCCTCACGCCCGGGGGTCGGCGAGCAGTACTTC
CASRPGVGEQYF
>-|TRBJ2-2|TRBV7-3|few
TGTGCCAGCAGGGTTAGAGCGAACACCGGGGAGCTGTTTTTT
CASRVRANTGELFF
>-|TRBJ1-4|TRBV6-5|once
TGTGCCAGCAGTTACGGGGGAGGGTCTAATGAAAAACTGTTTTTT
CASSYGGGSNEKLFF
>TRBD2|TRBJ2-7|TRBV2|-
TGTGCCAGCAGACCCGATGGACTAGCGGGAGCCGAGCAGTACTTC
CASRPDGLAGAEQYF
>TRBD2|TRBJ2-3|TRBV10-3|once
TGTGCCATCAGTGAGTCGACGATTAGCGGGGTGAGCACAGATACGCAGTATTTT
CAISESTISGVSTDTQYF
>TRBD1|TRBJ2-2|TRBV18|-
TGTGCCAGCTCCCCGGGACAGGGGATCACCGGGGAGCTGTTTTTT
CASSPGQGITGELFF
>TRBD1|TRBJ1-4|TRBV27|-
TGTGCCAGCAGTTACAGGGGTGAAAAACTGTTTTTT
CASSYRGEKLFF
>-|TRBJ2-5|TRBV9|-
TGTGCCAGCAGCCCCGGACTTATTCAAGAGACCCAGTACTTC
CASSPGLIQETQYF
>TRBD1|TRBJ1-4|TRBV7-2|once
TGTGCCAGCAGCCCTACAGGGGGCGTGGGTAATGAAAAACTGTTTTTT
CASSPTGGVGNEKLFF
>-|TRBJ1-4|TRBV7-2|-
TGTGCCAGCAGCTTATCTATGAGAGAGCGGGAAAAACTGTTTTTT
CASSLSMREREKLFF
>-|TRBJ1-1|TRBV6-1|few
TGTGCCAGCAGTGAAGTTCGAGGGAGGACTGAAGCTTTCTTT
CASSEVRGRTEAFF
>-|TRBJ2-3|TRBV7-2|-
TGTGCCAGCAGCTTACCCAATTCAGATACGCAGTATTTT
CASSLPNSDTQYF
>TRBD1|TRBJ1-2|TRBV7-2|-
TGTGCCAGCAGCGTCGACAGGGCTAACTATGGCTACACCTTC
CASSVDRANYGYTF
>-|TRBJ1-2|TRBV19|-
TGTGCCAGTAGTCCCGGACGAGGGTATGGCTACACCTTC
CASSPGRGYGYTF
>-|TRBJ1-5|TRBV18|-
TGTGCCAGCTCAGGACAGATAAATCAGCCCCAGCATTTT
CASSGQINQPQHF
>-|TRBJ2-7|TRBV28|-
TGTGCCAGCAGGTTGACTGCTAACGAGCAGTACTTC
CASRLTANEQYF
>TRBD1|TRBJ2-5|TRBV7-6|-
TGTGCCAGCAGCTGGACAGGGGGCGCCGAGGAGACCCAGTACTTC
CASSWTGGAEETQYF
>-|TRBJ2-3|TRBV7-2|few
TGTGCCAGCAGCCGTATCACAGATACGCAGTATTTT
CASSRITDTQYF
>-|TRBJ2-1|TRBV5-1|-
TGCGCCAGCAGCACCGGACTAGCACAGGGGCAAGACGAGCAGTTCTTC
CASSTGLAQGQDEQFF
>-|TRBJ1-5|TRBV7-6|-
TGTGCCAGCAGCCCAGGACACTATAGCAATCAGCCCCAGCATTTT
CASSPGHYSNQPQHF
>-|TRBJ1-5|TRBV27|few
TGTGCCAGCAGTTTGAAAGGGGAAGGGGGTAGTAGCAATCAGCCCCAGCATTTT
CASSLKGEGGSSNQPQHF
>-|TRBJ2-1|TRBV29-1|few
TGCAGCGTTGAAGGGACTCGGGAGCAGTTCTTC
CSVEGTREQFF
>-|TRBJ2-7|TRBV7-3|-
TGTGCCAGCAGCTTGGGCATCTCCTACGAGCAGTACTTC
CASSLGISYEQYF
>-|TRBJ2-7|TRBV30|-
TGTGCCTGGAGTGTAAAGCTAGTGCCCTACGAGCAGTACTTC
CAWSVKLVPYEQYF
>TRBD1|TRBJ1-2|TRBV5-1|-
TGCGCCAGCAGCTCCGGGACAGGGGCCTATGGCTACACCTTC
CASSSGTGAYGYTF
>-|TRBJ1-5|TRBV2|once
TGTGCCAGCGAGGGGGAGAGCAATCAGCCCCAGCATTTT
CASEGESNQPQHF
>-|TRBJ1-4|TRBV7-9|few
TGTGCCAGCAGCTTAGTAGACAGGAGTGAAAAACTGTTTTTT
CASSLVDRSEKLFF
>-|TRBJ1-2|TRBV30|-
TGTGCCTGGGCGTACAGTACCTATGGCTACACCTTC
CAWAYSTYGYTF
>TRBD1|TRBJ2-1|TRBV29-1|-
TGCAGCGTGAGGACAGGGCTTGAGCAGTTCTTC
CSVRTGLEQFF
>TRBD2|TRBJ2-2|TRBV5-4|-
TGTGCCACCACTAGCGCGAACACCGGGGAGCTGTTTTTT
CATTSANTGELFF